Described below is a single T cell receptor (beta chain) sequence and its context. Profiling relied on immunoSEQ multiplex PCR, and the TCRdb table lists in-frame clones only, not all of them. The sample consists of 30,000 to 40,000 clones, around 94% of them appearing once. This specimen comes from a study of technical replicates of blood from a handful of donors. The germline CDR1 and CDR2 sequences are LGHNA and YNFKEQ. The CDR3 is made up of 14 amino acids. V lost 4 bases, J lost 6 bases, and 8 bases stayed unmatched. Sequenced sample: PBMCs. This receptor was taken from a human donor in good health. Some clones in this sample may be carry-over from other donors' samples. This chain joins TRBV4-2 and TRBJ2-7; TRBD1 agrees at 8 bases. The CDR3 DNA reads TGTGCCAGCAGCCGGCCGACAGGGACAGGCGAGCAGTACTTC. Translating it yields CASSRPTGTGEQYF.